Below are 6 T cell receptor beta chains sequenced from a single sample in a study of breast tumors, draining lymph nodes, adjacent tissues. One entry per CDR3 protein, called by TCRdb with MiXCR from the multiplex PCR reads. This table holds some 97,000 distinct CDR3 sequences, 21% found once. The lymph nodes were axillary draining lymph nodes from breast cancer patients. The sequenced sample consisted of axillary lymph node tissue. These receptors all stem from a female donor with breast cancer. Some clones in this sample may be carry-over from other donors' samples.

The table lists this clonotype with many counts. This chain connects TRBV12-3 or TRBV12-4 to TRBJ1-4; no firm D call. The CDR3 has 11 residues. Trimming removed 8 bases from V and 5 bases from J, with 6 bases in between. In DNA form, the CDR3 reads TGTGCCAGCTCCAAAAATGAAAAACTGTTTTTT. Translated, it gives CASSKNEKLFF.

This clonotype was counted many times. J is TRBJ2-7 and V is TRBV19; 10 bases are a match to TRBD2. The CDR3 covers 14 residues. CDR1 LNHDA and CDR2 SQIVND come from the germline V gene (reference sequence). V shed 6 bases, J shed 5 bases, and the junction held 7 bases outside the gene matches. The CDR3 coding sequence is TGTGCCAGTAGCGCTAAGCGGGGGGGCCACGAGCAGTACTTC. This encodes CASSAKRGGHEQYF.

This clonotype was observed at least ten times. V usage is TRBV4-1 and J usage is TRBJ2-7, with a weak D call TRBD2 (5 bases). The CDR3 length is 15 residues. CDR1 is MGHRA, CDR2 YSYEKL, per germline. Trimming left V 0 bases short and J 3 bases short, with 12 bases between. The CDR3 region is CASSQDEGSIYEQYF. Here the CDR3 DNA reads TGCGCCAGCAGCCAAGATGAGGGCAGTATCTACGAGCAGTACTTC.

This clonotype was detected ten times or more. The chain couples TRBV14 to TRBJ2-3; D is unclear. CDR1 and CDR2 (germline): SGHDN, FVKESK. The CDR3 loop spans 13 amino acids. Trimming cost V 0 bases and J 6 bases, with 7 bases left between them. CDR3 sequence reads: CASSQEAGDTQYF. The CDR3 DNA is TGTGCCAGCAGCCAAGAAGCCGGGGATACGCAGTATTTT.

This clonotype was recorded many times. This chain uses TRBV4-1 with TRBJ1-6; possibly TRBD1 for D (5 bases). This CDR3 region has 13 residues. The germline V gene encodes CDR1 MGHRA and CDR2 YSYEKL. Trimming stripped 4 bases from V and 9 bases from J, with 10 bases between. As DNA, the CDR3 is TGCGCCAGCAGCCTGGACGGGGCTTCACCCCTCCACTTT. Its protein product is CASSLDGASPLHF.

This clonotype came up many times. The chain recombines TRBV29-1 with TRBJ2-2; TRBD2 is a possible D gene (6 bases). Germline values: CDR1 SQVTM, CDR2 ANQGSEA. With 4 bases removed from V and 5 bases from J, the gap between germline ends came to 8 bases. CDR3 length equals 12 residues. The CDR3 sequence is CSVGRGTGELFF. The DNA of the CDR3 is TGCAGCGTTGGGAGGGGAACCGGGGAGCTGTTTTTT.